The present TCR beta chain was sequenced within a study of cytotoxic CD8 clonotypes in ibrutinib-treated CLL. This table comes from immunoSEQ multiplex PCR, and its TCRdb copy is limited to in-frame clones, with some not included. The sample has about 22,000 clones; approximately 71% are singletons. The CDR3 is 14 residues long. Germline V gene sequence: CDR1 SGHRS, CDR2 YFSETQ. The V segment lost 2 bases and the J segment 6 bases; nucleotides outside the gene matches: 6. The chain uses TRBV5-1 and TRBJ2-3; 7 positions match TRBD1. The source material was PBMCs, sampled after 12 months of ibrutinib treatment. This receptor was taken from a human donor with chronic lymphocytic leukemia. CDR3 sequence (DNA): TGCGCCAGCAGCTTAGACAGGGTCGGGGATACGCAGTATTTT. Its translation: CASSLDRVGDTQYF.